This T cell receptor (beta chain) was profiled in a study of blood T cell repertoires in COVID-19. Overall study: T cells, B-cell-depleted T cells, or PBMCs supplied cDNA or gDNA.

The repertoire was sequenced with immunoSEQ multiplex PCR; TCRdb's copy has only in-frame clones and lacks some. The sample holds some 240,000 clones, 75% to 85% seen once. CDR3 length: 18 residues. The V gene lost 4 bases and the J gene lost 6 bases, with 27 bases spanning the gap. CDR1 is SGHTA, CDR2 FQGNSA, per germline. Sequencing used peripheral blood. The rearrangement links TRBV7-2 to TRBJ1-2; D might be TRBD1 (6 bases). The clonotype comes from a woman aged 55 to 70 with active or convalescent COVID-19. In nucleotides, the CDR3 is TGTGCCAGCAGCTCTATACCCCACGCCTGGGGGCGGAGTAATGGCTACACCTTC. This translates into CASSSIPHAWGRSNGYTF.